These 14 T cell receptor beta chains were sequenced from one sample in a study of blood T cell repertoires in COVID-19. This table comes from immunoSEQ multiplex PCR, and its TCRdb copy is limited to in-frame clones, with some not included. Altogether around 260,000 clones are present, 65% to 90% being singletons, with the ten largest covering more than 10%. The sequencing input was peripheral blood. Receptor source: a human donor in a cohort sampled during active COVID-19.

The V call is TRBV28, the J call TRBJ2-7, with 10 bases matching TRBD2. This CDR3 contains 16 residues. Per germline, CDR1 MDHEN and CDR2 SYDVKM. After removal of 4 bases from V and 6 bases from J, the junction contained 12 bases not matched to a gene. The CDR3 is CASSSPKLAGLGEQYF. The CDR3, as DNA: TGTGCCAGCAGTTCACCAAAACTAGCGGGGTTAGGCGAGCAGTACTTC.

This clone occurred a few times. The chain recombines TRBV5-1 with TRBJ1-5; maybe TRBD1 (5 bases). There are 14 residues in the CDR3. V gave up 1 base and J gave up 9 bases, with 14 bases separating them. Germline lookup yields CDR1 SGHRS and CDR2 YFSETQ. CDR3 sequence (DNA): TGCGCCAGCAGCTTGATGGGGGAGGGTCTGCCCCAGCATTTT. It specifies CASSLMGEGLPQHF. Together with reference TRBV5-1 and TRBJ1-5, the CDR3 gives the full variable domain: KAGVTQTPRYLIKTRGQQVTLSCSPISGHRSVSWYQQTPGQGLQFLFEYFSETQRNKGNFPGRFSGRQFSNSRSEMNVSTLELGDSALYLCASSLMGEGLPQHFGDGTRLSIL.

The CDR3 DNA sequence: TGTGCCAGCAGTATGGGACAGCCTAGCGTGAACAATGAGCAGTTCTTC. This codes for CASSMGQPSVNNEQFF. The genes are TRBV2 and TRBJ2-1; TRBD1 might be the D (7 bases). The CDR3 length is 16 residues. CDR1 SNHLY and CDR2 FYNNEI come from the germline V gene. The V end was cut by 5 bases, the J end by 5 bases, with 19 bases between.

The CDR3 DNA is TGCGCCAGCAGCTTGAAGGGGTTAGGGGAGACCCAGTACTTC. Translation gives CASSLKGLGETQYF. V gene TRBV5-1 combines with J gene TRBJ2-5, with D perhaps TRBD1 (5 bases). The CDR3 is 14 residues long. Germline CDR1 SGHRS, CDR2 YFSETQ. V shed 1 base and J shed 5 bases, with 12 bases lying between them.

The rearrangement uses TRBV7-9 and TRBJ1-1; possible D gene TRBD1, 5 bases. Germline CDR1 is SEHNR and CDR2 is FQNEAQ (reference sequence). This CDR3 contains 15 residues. V was trimmed by 5 bases and J by 0 bases, leaving 13 bases between them. The CDR3: CASSPDIPMNTEAFF. The CDR3 DNA reads as TGTGCCAGCAGCCCGGACATCCCCATGAACACTGAAGCTTTCTTT.

The chain couples TRBV5-1 to TRBJ2-1; possible D gene TRBD2, 7 bases. Germline V gives CDR1 SGHRS, CDR2 YFSETQ. V was trimmed by 3 bases and J by 9 bases, leaving 19 bases between them. CDR3 size: 15 residues. CDR3 in DNA: TGCGCCAGCAGCTCCACGACGGGCGGGGGCGGTGAGCAGTTCTTC. Translated, it gives CASSSTTGGGGEQFF.

This sequence joins TRBV18 and TRBJ2-2; D perhaps matches TRBD1 (5 bases). This CDR3 region has 15 residues. V lost 6 bases and J 1 base, leaving 12 bases between the germline ends. CDR1 and CDR2 from the germline V gene are KGHSH and LQKENI. This chain's CDR3 is CASSPRDRNTGELFF. The CDR3 DNA sequence: TGTGCCAGCTCCCCTCGTGACAGGAACACCGGGGAGCTGTTTTTT.

The J gene is TRBJ2-5, the V gene TRBV24-1; TRBD1 is a possible D gene (7 bases). The V end lost 9 bases, the J end lost 5 bases, and 21 bases lay between the germline ends. This CDR3 has 15 amino acids. Looked up from germline, CDR1 is KGHDR and CDR2 is SFDVKD. In nucleotides, the CDR3 is TGTGCCACCCAAGTGGCCGGAGGGGGCGGTGAGACCCAGTACTTC. Translating gives CATQVAGGGGETQYF.

This rearrangement joins TRBV3-1 (or the pseudogene TRBV3-2) to TRBJ2-3; D is unresolved. The CDR3 runs 16 residues. Between the trimmed V and J ends, which lost 3 bases and 6 bases, there was a span of 19 bases. CDR1 is LGHDT and CDR2 is YNNKEL in the germline V gene (reference sequence). The CDR3 DNA reads TGTGCCAGCAGCCAGCTTGGAGCCGGCATCGTTGATACGCAGTATTTT. The encoded protein is CASSQLGAGIVDTQYF.

This rearrangement joins TRBV10-1 to TRBJ2-3, with 10 bases aligning to TRBD2. Germline trimming cut 3 bases from V and 3 bases from J; bases unmatched to any gene: 9. This CDR3 has 17 amino acids. Germline V gene data show CDR1 as WNHNN and CDR2 as SYGVQD (reference sequence). The CDR3 is CASSECEAGGGTDTQYF. The CDR3 nucleotides read TGCGCCAGCAGTGAATGTGAAGCGGGAGGGGGAACAGATACGCAGTATTTT.

The V and J genes are TRBV6-5 and TRBJ2-3; possibly TRBD1 for D (5 bases). CDR1 is MNHEY and CDR2 is SVGAGI in the germline V gene. The CDR3 contains 11 residues. V was clipped by 11 bases and J by 8 bases, with 14 bases between them. The CDR3 reads CAGQGLGTQYF. The CDR3 bases are TGTGCCGGTCAGGGATTAGGTACGCAGTATTTT.

The rearrangement uses TRBV6-5 and TRBJ2-7; TRBD1 matches 8 bases. CDR3 length equals 13 residues. V was pared by 4 bases and J by 5 bases, with 4 bases of the junction left unmatched. Germline CDR1 reads MNHEY; CDR2 reads SVGAGI. The CDR3 is CASSSDRGNEQYF. CDR3 nucleotide sequence: TGTGCCAGCAGTTCTGACAGGGGAAACGAGCAGTACTTC.

The CDR3 sequence: CASTGGQGPNTGELFF. As DNA, the CDR3 is TGTGCCAGCACGGGGGGACAGGGACCGAACACCGGGGAGCTGTTTTTT. The genes are TRBV9 and TRBJ2-2; 9 bases map to TRBD1. V shed 6 bases and J 0 bases; nucleotides not matched to a gene: 6. From germline, CDR1 is SGDLS and CDR2 YYNGEE. The CDR3 loop spans 16 amino acids.

The rearrangement links TRBV12-1 to TRBJ2-7; TRBD1, as called in the table, went unchecked against the DNA. TRBV12-1 counts as a pseudogene. The CDR3 consists of 16 residues. The CDR3 coding sequence is TGTGCCAGAACTGGGACAGCTATACGTACATCCTACGAGCAGTACTTC. Its protein product is CARTGTAIRTSYEQYF.